This T cell receptor (beta chain) was identified during a study of CD8+ T cells in alopecia areata. Germline CDR1 is SGHLS and CDR2 is HYDKME. V lost 3 bases, J lost 0 bases, and 6 bases stayed unmatched. This CDR3 region has 16 residues. Reverse transcribed after extraction, RNA yielded cDNA as the sequencing template. Assay used: immunoSEQ multiplex PCR; TCRdb lists only in-frame clones, some missing. The data show around 110,000 clones, none appearing only once, with about 19% held by the ten largest. This clone was observed a handful of times. Its target is unknown. Germline and genes: mouse. The CDR3 end falls 4 residues outside the read, so it is completed with the germline J gene. Study results and caveats: Lesional scalp, notably in alopecia totalis/universalis, had clonality above that of normal scalp. It was less clear whether patients shared TCRs than it was in mice, possibly because of HLA. In scalp samples, resident alphabeta T cells of normal skin are also sequenced.

The rearrangement uses TRBV12-2 and TRBJ2-7; TRBD2 aligns across 11 bases. The receptor's source is a C3H/HeJ mouse with alopecia areata. Mouse MHC haplotype: H2-k. Sequenced material: lesional skin. Incomplete CDR3 DNA: TGTGCCAGCTCTTGGACTGGGGGGAGAGGCTCCTAT. This codes for CASSWTGGRGSY. The whole CDR3 is CASSWTGGRGSYEQYF.